The text below deals with one TCR beta chain. The table came from immunoSEQ multiplex PCR; TCRdb's copy has only in-frame clones and leaves some out. The sample contains approximately 170,000 clones, 90% to 95% of which appear only once. Germline CDR1 SEHNR, CDR2 FQNEAQ (reference sequence). Trimming left V 5 bases short and J 0 bases short, with 13 bases between. The CDR3 spans 15 residues. This sample stems from a study of control samples from healthy donors and cancer patients. The rearrangement links TRBV7-9 to TRBJ1-1; D is uncertain. Source material: blood. This receptor was obtained from a woman in her thirties in good health. CDR3 in DNA: TGTGCCAGCAGCGCGCCCGGGGTCATGAACACTGAAGCTTTCTTT. The encoded protein is CASSAPGVMNTEAFF.